Below, one T cell receptor beta chain is given with its context. PCR used 60 Vbeta primers and 13 Jbeta primers. TCRdb keeps only in-frame clones here, not all; method: immunoSEQ multiplex PCR. The sample lists around 120,000 clones, approximately 76% occurring once. Germline CDR1 is SGDLS and CDR2 is YYNGEE. The length of the CDR3 is 14 residues. V dropped 0 bases and J dropped 4 bases, with 7 bases sitting between them. The data derive from a study of cytomegalovirus exposure and HLA in healthy donors. The chain uses TRBV9 and TRBJ1-4; D unclear. This receptor was taken from a man in his 60s in good health and CMV-seropositive. Sequenced material: PBMCs. This CDR3 is CASSVASYNEKLFF. CDR3 coding DNA: TGTGCCAGCAGCGTAGCTAGCTATAATGAAAAACTGTTTTTT.